The next 2 T cell receptor beta chains were all read from a single sample in a study of blood T cell repertoires in COVID-19. Clones were read by immunoSEQ multiplex PCR, and TCRdb kept only the in-frame ones, dropping some. The sample records a few hundred thousand clones, 85% to 90% being singletons. Sequenced: PBMCs or T cells enriched from blood (not recorded which). The origin of the receptors is a woman aged 18-30 years who had recovered from COVID-19.

The J gene is TRBJ2-1, the V gene TRBV5-6, with TRBD2 matching over 11 bases. V was pared by 5 bases and J by 3 bases, with 4 bases of the junction left unmatched. Germline-derived CDR1 and CDR2 are SGHDT and YYEEEE. The CDR3 is made up of 15 amino acids. The CDR3 nucleotides read TGTGCCAGCAGTTTGACTAGCGGGGACTACAATGAGCAGTTCTTC. This codes for CASSLTSGDYNEQFF.

This clone was seen only a few times. Its ends do not fully match the called genes, so a read error is possible. The rearrangement links TRBV4-1 to TRBJ2-2, with TRBD1 as a possible D gene (5 bases). The CDR3 spans 17 residues. In germline, CDR1 is MGHRA, CDR2 YSYEKL. CDR3 sequence (DNA): TGCGCCAGCAGCCAAGACCCACGCAGGGCGAACTCCGGGGAGCTGTTTTTT. This codes for CASSQDPRRANSGELFF.